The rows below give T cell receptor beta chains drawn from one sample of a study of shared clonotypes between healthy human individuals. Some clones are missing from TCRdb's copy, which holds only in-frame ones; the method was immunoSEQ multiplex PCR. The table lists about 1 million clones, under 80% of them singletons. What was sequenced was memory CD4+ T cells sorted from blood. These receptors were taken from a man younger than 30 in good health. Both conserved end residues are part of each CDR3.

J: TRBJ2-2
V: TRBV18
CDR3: CASSPQGNGELFF

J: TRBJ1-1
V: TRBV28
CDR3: CASSLVRGGLLF

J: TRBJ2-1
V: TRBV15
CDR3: CATSYRGLYNEQFF

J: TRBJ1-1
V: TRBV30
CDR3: CAWLTYNTEAFF

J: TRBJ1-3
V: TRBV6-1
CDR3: CASRAGAGNTIYF

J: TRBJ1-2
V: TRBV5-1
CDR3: CASSYGGEGGYTF

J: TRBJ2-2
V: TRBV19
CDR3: CASSKGSTGTTGELFF

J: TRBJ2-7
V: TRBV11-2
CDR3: CASSSGGEQYF

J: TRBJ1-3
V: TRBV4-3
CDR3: CASSQAPVQDRETLGNTIYF

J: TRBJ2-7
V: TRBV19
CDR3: CASSRGPSYEQYF

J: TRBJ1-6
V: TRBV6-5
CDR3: CASSQGSYNSPLHF

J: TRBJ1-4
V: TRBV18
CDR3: CASSPSQGGEKLFF

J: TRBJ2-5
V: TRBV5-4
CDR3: CASSLPGREETQYF

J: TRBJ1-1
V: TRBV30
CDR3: CAWSGPIGAFF

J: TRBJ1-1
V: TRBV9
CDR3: CASSGGQTSNTEAFF

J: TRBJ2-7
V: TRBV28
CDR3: CASRTGTGPYEQYF

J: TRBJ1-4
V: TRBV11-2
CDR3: CASSPGLDEKLFF

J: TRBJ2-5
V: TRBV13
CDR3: CASSPRTARETQYF

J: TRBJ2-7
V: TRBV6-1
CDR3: CASSALQGTNDEQYF

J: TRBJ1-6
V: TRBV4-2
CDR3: CASSPAKDNSPLHF

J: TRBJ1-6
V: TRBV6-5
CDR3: CASRKSDRGNSPLHF

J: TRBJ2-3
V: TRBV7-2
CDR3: CASSLVSATDTQYF

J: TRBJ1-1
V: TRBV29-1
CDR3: CSASSGQGSTEAFF

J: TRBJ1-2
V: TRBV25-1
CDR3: CASSQGGGYTF

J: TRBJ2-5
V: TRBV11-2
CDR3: CASSLGLVGETQYF

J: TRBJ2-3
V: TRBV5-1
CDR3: CASSKGLAGGTSTDTQYF

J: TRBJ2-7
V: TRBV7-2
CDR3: CASSPEGRGYYEQYF

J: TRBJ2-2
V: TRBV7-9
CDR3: CASSPIGRDTGELFF

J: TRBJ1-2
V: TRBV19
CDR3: CASSPMTRGRNQGSDGYTF

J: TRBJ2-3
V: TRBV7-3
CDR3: CASSFSGTSGDTQYF

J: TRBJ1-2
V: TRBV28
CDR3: CASSEQGYGYTF

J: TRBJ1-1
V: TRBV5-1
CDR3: CASSLNGVEMNTEAFF

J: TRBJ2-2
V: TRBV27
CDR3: CASSLWEGGELFF

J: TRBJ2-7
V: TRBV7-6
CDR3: CASSLATGGAPGVDDEQYF

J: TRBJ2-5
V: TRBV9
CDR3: CASSPSGREETQYF

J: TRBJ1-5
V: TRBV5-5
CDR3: CASSLQGLSNQPQHF

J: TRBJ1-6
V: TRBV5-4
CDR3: CASSLALGGPNSPLHF

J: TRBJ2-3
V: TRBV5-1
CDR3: CASSSTGGSLADTQYF

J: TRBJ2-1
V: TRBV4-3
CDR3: CASSPLYFTEQFF

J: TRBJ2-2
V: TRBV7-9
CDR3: CASSFSGSANTGELFF

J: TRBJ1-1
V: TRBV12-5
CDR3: CASGLGPRWREQNTEAFF

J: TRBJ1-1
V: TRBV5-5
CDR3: CASSPRTDREAFF

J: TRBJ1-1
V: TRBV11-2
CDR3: CASSLEYRVATEAFF

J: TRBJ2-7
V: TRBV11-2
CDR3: CASSLELRGPYEQYF

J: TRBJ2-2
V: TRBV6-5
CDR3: CGTREGNTGELFF

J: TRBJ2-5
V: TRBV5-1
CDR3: CASSLGTREETQYF

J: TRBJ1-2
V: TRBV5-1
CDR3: CASSGRNGYTF

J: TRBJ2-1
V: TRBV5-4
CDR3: CASSLGRQNNNEQFF

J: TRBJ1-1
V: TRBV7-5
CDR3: CASSLTVEAFF

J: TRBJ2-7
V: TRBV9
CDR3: CASSVGVLPYEQYF

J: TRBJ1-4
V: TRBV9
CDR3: CASSVDRGEKLFF

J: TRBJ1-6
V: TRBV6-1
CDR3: CATRTGDLRNSPLHF